This T cell receptor beta chain is from a study of tumor and adjacent non-tumor tissue in lung cancer. Germline V lookup: CDR1 WSHSY, CDR2 SAAADI. This CDR3 has 13 residues. Trimming took 7 bases from V and 5 from J, leaving 11 bases between them. RNA was extracted from bulk tissue without any cell sorting. The library came from three nested PCR rounds adapted from ARM-PCR protocols. Each CDR3 protein is one row after TCRdb ran MiXCR on the multiplex PCR reads. The sample has roughly 66,000 distinct CDR3 sequences, roughly 72% seen once. The sample consisted of lung tumor tissue. The chain carries TRBV10-2 and TRBJ2-2, with D unresolved. This clonotype originated in a man aged 60 to 69 with non-small cell lung cancer. CDR3 region: CASTATGTGELFF. CDR3 DNA: TGCGCCAGCACAGCTACGGGTACCGGGGAGCTGTTTTTT.